The clone carrying this TCR beta chain has more than one count but fewer than ten. Its target is not known. The data derive from a study of identical twins. TCRdb re-analysed the 5' RACE reads in MiXCR, keeping a single row per CDR3 protein. This sample has approximately 600,000 distinct CDR3 sequences, with 9.6% found just once. Study-wide results and limits: Cord blood beta clonotypes present at high abundance carried fewer insertions; no such pattern appeared in memory repertoires.

With no exceptions, donors were healthy Caucasians. V shed 3 bases, J shed 7 bases, and the junction held 6 bases outside the gene matches. CDR3 size: 15 residues. The germline V gene encodes CDR1 LNHDA and CDR2 SQIVND (reference sequence). These data also featured in a second study, about yellow fever vaccine responses in identical twins.

Material for sequencing was PBMCs. V is TRBV19 and J is TRBJ2-1; 10 bases line up with TRBD1. The TCR originated in a woman under 30 in good health. As DNA, the CDR3 is TGTGCCAGTAGTATCTGGGACAGGGGCAGTAATGAGCAGTTCTTC. The encoded protein is CASSIWDRGSNEQFF.